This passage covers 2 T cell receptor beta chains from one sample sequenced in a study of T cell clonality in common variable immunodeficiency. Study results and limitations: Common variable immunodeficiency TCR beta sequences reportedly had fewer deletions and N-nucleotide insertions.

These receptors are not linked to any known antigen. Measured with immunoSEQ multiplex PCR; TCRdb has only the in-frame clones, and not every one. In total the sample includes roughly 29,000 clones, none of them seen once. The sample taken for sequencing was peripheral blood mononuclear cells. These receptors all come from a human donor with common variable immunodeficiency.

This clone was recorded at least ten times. This chain's CDR3 is CASSRTTAYQETQYF. The covered CDR3 bases are TGTGCCAGCTCACGGACGACAGCCTACCAAGAGACC. This chain joins TRBV18 and TRBJ2-5, with a weak D call TRBD1 (5 bases). Coverage ceases 3 residues before the CDR3 finishes, and the germline J gene fills in the end. The CDR3 is 15 residues long. The V end was cut by 4 bases, the J end by 0 bases, with 12 bases between. Germline CDR1 reads KGHSH; CDR2 reads LQKENI.

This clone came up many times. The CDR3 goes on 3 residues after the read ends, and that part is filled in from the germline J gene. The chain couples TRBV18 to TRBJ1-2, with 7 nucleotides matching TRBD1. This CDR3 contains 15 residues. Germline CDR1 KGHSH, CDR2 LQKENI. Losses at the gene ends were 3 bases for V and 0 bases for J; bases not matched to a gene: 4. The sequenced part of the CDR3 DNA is TGTGCCAGCTCACCTTCAGGGGGAGCTAACTATGGC. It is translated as CASSPSGGANYG. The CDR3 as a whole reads CASSPSGGANYGYTF.